Shown below are 3 T cell receptor beta chains from a single sample sequenced in a study of OX40 agonist ivuxolimab in advanced cancers. Sequenced by immunoSEQ multiplex PCR; TCRdb stores in-frame clones only, minus some. The table includes tens of thousands of clones, approximately 90% detected once. The material sequenced was CD4+ or CD8+ T cells sorted from blood, taken in a trial of the OX40 agonist ivuxolimab. The source is an adult with an advanced solid tumor such as melanoma, head and neck, liver or kidney cancer.

The V call is TRBV7-9, the J call TRBJ2-5; D not certain. Germline assignment: CDR1 SEHNR and CDR2 FQNEAQ (reference sequence). Trimming left V 5 bases short and J 2 bases short, with 15 bases between. This CDR3 contains 15 residues. This CDR3 reads CASSPPRTVQETQYF. The CDR3 DNA reads as TGTGCCAGCAGCCCGCCTCGAACAGTACAAGAGACCCAGTACTTC.

J is TRBJ2-5 and V is TRBV2, with D perhaps matching TRBD1 or TRBD2 (5 bases each). Looked up from germline, CDR1 is SNHLY and CDR2 is FYNNEI. The length of the CDR3 is 12 residues. With 9 bases removed from V and 5 bases from J, the gap between germline ends came to 13 bases. CDR3 nucleotides: TGTGCCAGTCAGGGAGACTTGGAGACCCAGTACTTC. Translated: CASQGDLETQYF.

V gene TRBV19 combines with J gene TRBJ2-7, with D perhaps matching TRBD2 (5 bases). V lost 3 bases and J lost 7, with 10 bases in between. This CDR3 has 12 residues. Germline V CDR1 and CDR2: LNHDA, SQIVND (reference sequence). The CDR3 loop is CASSIGAGEQYF. The DNA for the CDR3 is TGTGCCAGTAGTATCGGCGCGGGTGAGCAGTACTTC.